These T cell receptor beta chains were read from a single sample in a study of blood T cell repertoires in COVID-19. The method was immunoSEQ multiplex PCR; TCRdb's version includes in-frame clones alone and lacks a portion of them. The repertoire holds roughly 230,000 clones, with roughly 83% as singletons. The specimen was peripheral blood. All receptors derive from a woman in her forties or fifties with acute or convalescent COVID-19. Each CDR3 is given with its conserved first and last residue. D genes are given only for firm matches. Only some rows state a clone size, as once, few, many or a class for expanded clones.

size	V	J	D	DNA	CDR3
.	TRBV12-5	TRBJ2-7	.	TGTGCTAGTGCTTCAGGGGGGAGAGTGAGCGAGCAGTACTTC	CASASGGRVSEQYF
.	TRBV29-1	TRBJ2-7	.	TGCAGCGTTGAAGAGTCAGGGGCAAGTCACGAGCAGTACTTC	CSVEESGASHEQYF
.	TRBV6-4	TRBJ2-1	TRBD2	TGTGCCAGCAGTGACTCGCCTAGCGGGAGCTCCTACAATGAGCAGTTCTTC	CASSDSPSGSSYNEQFF
.	TRBV27	TRBJ1-1	.	TGTGCCAGCAGTTTGCTCGGGGAAGCTTTCTTT	CASSLLGEAFF
.	TRBV14	TRBJ1-1	TRBD1	TGTGCCAGCACCCCCCGGAGACAGGGGGAAGCTTTCTTT	CASTPRRQGEAFF
.	TRBV5-1	TRBJ1-2	.	TGCGCCAGCAGCTTAACAGGCCGGGGGAGTGACTATGGCTACACCTTC	CASSLTGRGSDYGYTF
.	TRBV7-2	TRBJ2-3	.	TGTGCCAGCAGCTTAGCGGACAGATTCACAGATACGCAGTATTTT	CASSLADRFTDTQYF
once	TRBV5-1	TRBJ2-3	.	TGCGCCAGCAGCTTGGCCGCGGAATCAGATACGCAGTATTTT	CASSLAAESDTQYF
.	TRBV28	TRBJ2-3	.	TGTGCCAGCAGCTCAACAGGGACCGCAGATACGCAGTATTTT	CASSSTGTADTQYF
.	TRBV6-1	TRBJ1-3	.	TGTGCCAGCAGTGATTCTGGGGAGGGAAACACCATATATTTT	CASSDSGEGNTIYF
.	TRBV5-1	TRBJ1-2	.	TGCGCCAGCAGCTCGGGGGAACCTAACTATGGCTACACCTTC	CASSSGEPNYGYTF
few	TRBV13	TRBJ2-3	.	TGTGCCAGCAGCTTAGGCGGGGGACAGACGCTTGGACCAAATTTT	CASSLGGGQTLGPNF
.	TRBV4-2	TRBJ2-3	TRBD2	TGTGCCAGCAGCTGGCGACTAGCGGGAGCATCAGATACGCAGTATTTT	CASSWRLAGASDTQYF
.	TRBV12-2	TRBJ1-5	.	TGTGCAAGTCGCTTCTTGGACAGCGACAATCAGCCCCAGCATTTT	CASRFLDSDNQPQHF
.	TRBV3-1/TRBV3-2	TRBJ1-6	.	TGTGCCAGCAGCCAAGTCCGACAGAATTCACCCCTCCACTTT	CASSQVRQNSPLHF
.	TRBV6-5	TRBJ2-3	TRBD2	TGTGCCAGCAGTTATGGGCGGGGGGGCCCAGATACGCAGTATTTT	CASSYGRGGPDTQYF
.	TRBV11-3	TRBJ2-1	.	TGTGCCAGCAGCTTAGACGGCCGGGGGCAGTTCTTC	CASSLDGRGQFF
.	TRBV7-2	TRBJ2-1	TRBD1	TGTGCCAGCAGCTTAGCACAGGGGGTCTACAATGAGCAGTTCTTC	CASSLAQGVYNEQFF
.	TRBV3-1/TRBV3-2	TRBJ1-3	.	TGTGCCAGCAGCCGGGGAGGTACCTCTGGAAACACCATATATTTT	CASSRGGTSGNTIYF
.	TRBV6-5	TRBJ2-2	.	TGTGCCAGCAGTTACCGGACAGCTGGAGGTTCCGGGGAGCTGTTTTTT	CASSYRTAGGSGELFF
.	TRBV4-3	TRBJ1-2	TRBD1	TGCGCCAGCAGCCAAGAACAGGGGGCCCACTATGGCTACACCTTC	CASSQEQGAHYGYTF
.	TRBV19	TRBJ2-2	TRBD2	TGTGCCAGTAGTATTCCTCGCGGCGGGCTAGCGGGAGACACCGGGGAGCTGTTTTTT	CASSIPRGGLAGDTGELFF
few	TRBV5-1	TRBJ1-1	.	TGCGCCAGCAGCTTGCCTAGTCAGATTGAAGCTTTCTTT	CASSLPSQIEAFF
.	TRBV15	TRBJ2-7	.	TGTGCCACCAGCAGAGTCAGTATTGGCGAGCAGTACTTC	CATSRVSIGEQYF
.	TRBV28	TRBJ2-7	.	TGTGCCAGCAGTTTATTTAAAACTATACGAACCTACGAGCAGTACTTC	CASSLFKTIRTYEQYF
.	TRBV6-2/TRBV6-3	TRBJ2-1	TRBD2	TGTGCCAGCAGTTACCCCGGGACTAGCTCCTACAATGAGCAGTTCTTC	CASSYPGTSSYNEQFF
once	TRBV6-5	TRBJ2-7	TRBD1	TGTGCCAGCAGCCGACAGGGGGCGCAAGAGCAGTACTTC	CASSRQGAQEQYF
.	TRBV7-9	TRBJ2-7	.	TGTGCCAGCAGTACTTGGCGGGCGCGGGTCACCACCAACTACGAGCAGTACTTC	CASSTWRARVTTNYEQYF
.	TRBV2	TRBJ1-6	TRBD1	TGTGCCAGCAGACGGACAGGACTAAATTCACCCCTCCACTTT	CASRRTGLNSPLHF
few	TRBV7-9	TRBJ2-4	.	TGTGCCAGCAGCTCCACTTGGGGGCTGGGGAACATTCAGTACTTC	CASSSTWGLGNIQYF
.	TRBV5-1	TRBJ1-1	.	TGCGCCAGCAGCTTGGTGGGTCACGGGGGGGCGAAGGCAAACACTGAAGCTTTCTTT	CASSLVGHGGAKANTEAFF
.	TRBV9	TRBJ1-2	TRBD1	TGTGCCAGCAGCCCACAACAGGGGGTCTATGGCTACACCTTC	CASSPQQGVYGYTF
.	TRBV6-1	TRBJ1-4	.	TGTGCCAGCAGTGATATTAAGAGGAGAGAAAAACTGTTTTTT	CASSDIKRREKLFF
.	TRBV12-3/TRBV12-4	TRBJ1-5	.	TGTGCCAGCAGTTCGGAGGGTCATCAGCCCCAGCATTTT	CASSSEGHQPQHF
few	TRBV2	TRBJ2-1	TRBD2	TGTGCCAGCAGTAGACTAGCGGGGGCCTACAATGAGCAGTTCTTC	CASSRLAGAYNEQFF
once	TRBV4-2	TRBJ2-7	TRBD1	TGTGCCAGCAGCCAAGTGGTAAGGACAGGGGGGTACGAGCAGTACTTC	CASSQVVRTGGYEQYF
.	TRBV2	TRBJ1-2	TRBD1	TGTGCCAGCACCCTGGACAGGGGAGCTAACTATGGCTACACCTTC	CASTLDRGANYGYTF
.	TRBV28	TRBJ1-1	TRBD1	TGTGCCAGCAGTCCCACGCCAGGACAGGGCGAAGCTTTCTTT	CASSPTPGQGEAFF
.	TRBV12-3/TRBV12-4	TRBJ2-5	.	TGTGCCAGCAGTTACCGAGAAGCCGTGACCCAGTACTTC	CASSYREAVTQYF
once	TRBV18	TRBJ1-1	TRBD1	TGTGCCAGCTCACGCCGGACAGGGACTGAAGCTTTCTTT	CASSRRTGTEAFF
.	TRBV6-5	TRBJ1-5	TRBD1	TGTGCCAGCAATAGCAGGGGGACAGTCTTTCAGCCCCAGCATTTT	CASNSRGTVFQPQHF